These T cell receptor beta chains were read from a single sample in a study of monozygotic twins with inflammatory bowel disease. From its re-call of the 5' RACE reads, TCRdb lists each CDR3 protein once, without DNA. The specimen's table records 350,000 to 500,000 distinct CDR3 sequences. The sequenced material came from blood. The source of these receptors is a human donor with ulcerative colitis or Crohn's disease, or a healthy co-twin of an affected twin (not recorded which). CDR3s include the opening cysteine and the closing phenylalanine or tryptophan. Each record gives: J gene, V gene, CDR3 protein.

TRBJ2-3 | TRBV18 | CASSPQASTVSTDTQYF
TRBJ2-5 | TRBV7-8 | CASSPGTSGSTLTQYF
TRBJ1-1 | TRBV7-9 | CASSNWTGGVDTEAFF
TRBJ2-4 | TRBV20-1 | CSASHAEQAGNIQYF
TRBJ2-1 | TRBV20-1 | CSASGLALSSYNEQFF
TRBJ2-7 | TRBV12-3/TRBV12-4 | CASTSSVPPYEQYF
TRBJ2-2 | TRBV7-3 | CASSLQSGRVGELFF
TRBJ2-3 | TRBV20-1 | CSARRFADTQYF
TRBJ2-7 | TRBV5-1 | CASSFTGVEQYF
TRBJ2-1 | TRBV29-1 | CSVDPQGIEQFF
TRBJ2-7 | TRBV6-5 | CASSYLGGPQYF
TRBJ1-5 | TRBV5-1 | CASSLTGNTGQPQHF
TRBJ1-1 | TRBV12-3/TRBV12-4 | CATQPGEMTEAFF
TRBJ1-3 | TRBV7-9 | CASSSEPVSGNTIYF
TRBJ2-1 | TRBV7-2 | CASSSSTSGVSGEQFF
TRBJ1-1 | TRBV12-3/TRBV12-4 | CASSLAQGLEAEAFF
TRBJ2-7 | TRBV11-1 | CASSLSGRDPYEQYF
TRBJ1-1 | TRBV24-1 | CATSNRAGRGKAFF
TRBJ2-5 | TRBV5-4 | CASSSYGGPGETQYF
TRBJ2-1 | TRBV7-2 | CASVPGGSIDEQFF
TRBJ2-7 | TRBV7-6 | CASSFHFGDSYEQYF
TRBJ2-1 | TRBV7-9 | CASSFGEPFYNEQFF
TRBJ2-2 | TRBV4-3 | CASSQEPGFTGELFF
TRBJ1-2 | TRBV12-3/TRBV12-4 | CASSLTGDGYTF
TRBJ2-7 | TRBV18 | CASSPPWGSNTYEQYF
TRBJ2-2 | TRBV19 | CASSMFSSGELFF
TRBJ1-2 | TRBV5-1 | CASSPGGNGYTF
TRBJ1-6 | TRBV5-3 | CARSLGSRPMHSPLHF
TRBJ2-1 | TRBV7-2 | CASSETSGVIYNEQFF
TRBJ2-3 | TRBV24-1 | CATSDLGTSGRGTDTQYF
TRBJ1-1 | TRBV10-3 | CAISPGQGRPEAFF
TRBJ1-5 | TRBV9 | CASSATGALGQPQHF
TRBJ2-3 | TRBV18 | CASSPGSPPSGADTQYF
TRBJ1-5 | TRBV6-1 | CASSPRSSHQPQHF
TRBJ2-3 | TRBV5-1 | CASSGQGAADTQYF
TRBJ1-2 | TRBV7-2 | CASSQRMFGYTF
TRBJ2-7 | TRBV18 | CASSPDGSGREQYF
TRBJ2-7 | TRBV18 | CASSPRGTYSYEQYF
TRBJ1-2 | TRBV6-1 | CASSEVQETNYGYTF
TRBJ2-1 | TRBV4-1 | CASSQDRAGAYNEQFF
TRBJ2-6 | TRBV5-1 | CASSLPRSGANVLTF
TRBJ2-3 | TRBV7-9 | CASSSRASGGGTDTQYF
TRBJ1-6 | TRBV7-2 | CASSSTGGSYNSPLHF
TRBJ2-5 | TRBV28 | CASSPRLLAGGRPETQYF
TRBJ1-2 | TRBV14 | CASSQDRQYGYTF
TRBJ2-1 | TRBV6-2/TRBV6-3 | CASRDIYNEQFF
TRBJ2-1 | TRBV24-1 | CATKDRSSSYNEQFF
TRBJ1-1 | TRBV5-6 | CASSLWKGSTAFF
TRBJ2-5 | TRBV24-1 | CATSDPRGQETQYF
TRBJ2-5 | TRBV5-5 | CATVHKLFQETQYF
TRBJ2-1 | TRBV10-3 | CAISESGGPSQFF
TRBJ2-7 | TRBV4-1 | CASSQGLRGEQYF
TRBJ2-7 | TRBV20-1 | CSARSDLAGGRSYEQYF